The entry below gives a single T cell receptor beta chain sequence along with its context. It has no known antigen specificity. The input lacks base qualities; no much larger clone sits a single base away. Ophthalmopathy patients had moderately to severely active disease, Clinical Activity Score of at least 3, NOSPECS grade of at least 4, and duration under 3 months. Patients with uncontrolled infections, other autoimmune diseases, pregnancy or lactation were excluded. Clinical symptoms, serum thyroxine and TRAb, thyroid ultrasound, and orbital computed tomography formed the basis for the diagnoses. PBMCs were isolated from about 9.2 ml of fresh peripheral blood by Ficoll-Paque density gradient centrifugation. Total RNA was extracted with Trizol reagent, and quality was checked on an Agilent 2100 Bioanalyzer. At the junction V is shortened by 3 bases and J by 3 bases, with 18 bases in between. The CDR1 and CDR2 encoded by the germline V gene are KGHDR and SFDVKD. The CDR3 has 17 amino acids, counting the end cysteine and phenylalanine. The CDR3 DNA has 51 bases and is translated from base 1.

This entry belongs to a study of T cells in Graves' hyperthyroidism and ophthalmopathy (dated by TCRdb to about 2019). Some background on the complete study: Peripheral blood was sampled at the time of initial diagnosis, prior to any treatment. After sampling, hyperthyroidism patients received methimazole starting at 30 mg daily, and ophthalmopathy patients received high-dose intravenous methylprednisolone. The 75 to 100 discovery patients were divided at random into training and test sets in a 7:3 ratio. To identify distinguishing TCR V-J signatures, a discovery cohort of around 98 patients was used, comprising some 45 with Graves' ophthalmopathy and 57 with stable Graves' hyperthyroidism. According to the paper, TCR Vbeta CDR3 sequencing was carried out on approximately 140 peripheral blood samples, which came from fewer than 50 ophthalmopathy, fewer than 80 hyperthyroidism and roughly 17 progressor patients. An independent validation cohort of under 20 hyperthyroidism patients and about 15 patients who later progressed to ophthalmopathy tested prospective prediction of ophthalmopathy. In more than 5 Graves' hyperthyroidism patients, the study also compared T-cell repertoires from thyroid tissue with T-cell repertoires from blood.

The TCR beta CDR3 regions were amplified from RNA transcripts. The TCR CDR3 was subjected to a first round of RT-PCR using the HTBI primer set and the Qiagen OneStep RT-PCR kit. Libraries were constructed in a second round of multiplex PCR, after which size selection and purification were performed. Sequencing of the libraries was done on an Illumina HiSeq2000 using paired-end 100 bp reads. From the authors' description of their analysis: SOAPnuke was used to process the raw data, with reads discarded if the reads contained adapters or uncalled bases, had a mean Phred below 15, or lacked an exact constant-primer or identifier match. COPE v1.2.5 was used to merge high-quality paired reads, and clonotypes were defined as unique nucleotide sequences. MiTCR v1.1 was used to align clonotypes to the IMGT TRBV, TRBD and TRBJ reference segments. Only V-J combinations with frequency above 0.0001, covering 98% to 99.2% of repertoires, were analysed. The TCS score was defined as the ratio of F50 (clonal expansion) to E x V (chaos), calculated using BLOSUM62-based TCRdist between CDR3 peptides within each V-J. Welch's t-statistics and random forest reduced several hundred V-J features to 13, which were used in a naive Bayes classifier (R e1071). TCRdb reprocessing: public reads trimmed at Q25 with fastp, clones called with MiXCR, in-frame beta chains kept. Each entry merges the rows of one CDR3 protein and shows their most common DNA and genes. TCRdb's processing, not the authors', yielded these V and J calls. In this sample the table shows nearly 600,000 distinct CDR3 sequences, 13% to 15% of which occur a single time. Of the sample, more than 6% is held by the ten largest clones.

The paper's findings and limits, for the study overall: In validation, the model predicted progression to ophthalmopathy with about 71% sensitivity and approximately 78% specificity, a median of approximately 6.5 months before onset. A model built on a 13 V-J signature distinguished ophthalmopathy from stable hyperthyroidism, reaching 87.88% sensitivity and under 84% specificity in cross-validation and 80%/75% in testing. Sample size was not statistically predetermined, and blinding of investigators to group allocation was not performed. Most expanded thyroid clonotypes (frequency above 0.001) were also detected in blood, suggesting blood repertoires may reflect thyroid immune responses.

The specimen sequenced was blood. This sequence originates from a woman under 30 with Graves' ophthalmopathy. The V and J genes are TRBV24-1 and TRBJ2-3; the D gene is tentatively TRBD1 or TRBD2, each matching 6 bases. The CDR3 region: CATSDRGGLVPTDTQYF. Read as DNA, the sequence is TGTGCCACCAGTGATCGAGGGGGACTCGTCCCAACAGATACGCAGTATTTT.